This TCR beta chain appears in the sequencing data of a study of OX40 agonist ivuxolimab in advanced cancers. The wider study: Partial responses occurred in Three dose-escalation patients, one with hepatocellular carcinoma and two with cutaneous melanoma.

This CDR3 spans 15 amino acids. V shed 6 bases and J 6 bases; nucleotides not matched to a gene: 10. The V gene's germline CDR1 is MDHEN and CDR2 SYDVKM. The count of this clone is one. Libraries were prepared by immunoSEQ multiplex PCR; TCRdb keeps only in-frame clonotypes and omits some of them. The sample holds 65,000 to 95,000 clones, around 87% seen once. The sequences come from CD4+ or CD8+ T cells sorted from blood, collected in a trial of the OX40 agonist ivuxolimab. J is TRBJ2-2 and V is TRBV28, with 7 bases aligning to TRBD2. The clonotype was recovered from an adult with an advanced solid tumor such as melanoma, head and neck, liver or kidney cancer. As DNA, the CDR3 is TGTGCCAGCAGCCAAGAAAGGACTAGGGCCGGGGAGCTGTTTTTT. The encoded protein is CASSQERTRAGELFF.